One and the same sample provided the 19 T cell receptor beta chains below, sequenced in a study of spatial heterogeneity in lung cancer. TCRdb ran MiXCR on the 5' RACE reads and lists one entry per CDR3 protein. In the table there are roughly 4,800 distinct CDR3 sequences, roughly 18% of which are singletons. The time point denotes: sample taken at primary tumor resection. Researchers sequenced whole RNA taken from tumor, nontumor lung or frozen PBMC without sorting. The sample was normal lung tissue next to the tumor, taken at surgery. Source of these receptors: a male donor with early-stage non-small cell lung cancer.

This clonotype showed up many times. This chain connects TRBV18 to TRBJ1-1; D gene uncertain. Trimming took 2 bases from V and 2 from J, leaving 6 bases between them. The CDR3 extends over 13 amino acids. Looked up from germline, CDR1 is KGHSH and CDR2 is LQKENI. The chain's CDR3 is CASSPLQNTEAFF. Here the CDR3 DNA reads TGTGCCAGCTCACCATTGCAAAACACTGAAGCTTTCTTT.

In its sample, this clonotype ranks as medium-sized (0.01 to 0.1%). The chain recombines TRBV19 with TRBJ1-2; D perhaps matches TRBD1 (6 bases). Germline lookup yields CDR1 LNHDA and CDR2 SQIVND (reference sequence). This CDR3 has 17 residues. Trimming cost V 6 bases and J 4 bases, with 24 bases left between them. The CDR3 loop is CASRIQGLVSFFYGYTF. The CDR3 coding sequence is TGTGCCAGTAGGATACAGGGCCTGGTATCTTTCTTCTATGGCTACACCTTC.

This clonotype was counted a few times. The chain combines TRBV5-1 with TRBJ2-2, with a weak D call TRBD1 (5 bases). The V end lost 4 bases, the J end lost 1 base, and 11 bases lay between the germline ends. The germline V gene encodes CDR1 SGHRS and CDR2 YFSETQ. CDR3 length equals 15 residues. The CDR3 protein is CASSARGQNTGELFF. The CDR3 DNA sequence: TGCGCCAGCAGCGCCCGCGGACAGAACACCGGGGAGCTGTTTTTT. Using reference TRBV5-1 and TRBJ2-2 for the parts outside the CDR3, the full variable domain is KAGVTQTPRYLIKTRGQQVTLSCSPISGHRSVSWYQQTPGQGLQFLFEYFSETQRNKGNFPGRFSGRQFSNSRSEMNVSTLELGDSALYLCASSARGQNTGELFFGEGSRLTVL.

This clonotype is labeled medium-sized. J is TRBJ2-7 and V is TRBV20-1; TRBD1 matches 10 bases. The CDR3 has 12 residues. Unmatched junction bases numbered 5, after V lost 3 bases and J lost 9 bases. Germline-derived CDR1 and CDR2 are DFQATT and SNEGSKA (reference sequence). The CDR3 loop is CSARGQGTVQYV. CDR3 in DNA: TGCAGTGCTAGGGGACAGGGGACGGTGCAGTACGTC.

This clonotype has more than one count but fewer than ten. The CDR3 coding sequence is TGTGCCGATCGCAGGGACAGGGGGTCCTACAATGAGCAGTTCTTC. Protein product: CADRRDRGSYNEQFF. The rearrangement joins TRBV25-1 to TRBJ2-1; 11 bases are shared with TRBD1. J was trimmed by 1 base and V by 11 bases; bases with no gene match: 7. The CDR3 consists of 15 residues. The germline V gene encodes CDR1 MGHDK and CDR2 SYGVNS.

The rearrangement links TRBV11-2 to TRBJ2-1; 12 positions agree with TRBD1. V shed 4 bases and J 7 bases; nucleotides not matched to a gene: 8. CDR1 and CDR2 (germline): SGHAT, FQNNGV. The CDR3 sequence is 16 residues long. The CDR3 loop reads CASSYTGTGGRNEQFF. CDR3 sequence (DNA): TGTGCCAGCAGCTATACCGGGACAGGGGGCCGGAATGAGCAGTTCTTC.

This clonotype was seen many times. Compared with germline, one end of the junction differs, possibly owing to a read error. V is TRBV7-2 and J is TRBJ1-4, with D unclear. The CDR3 extends over 13 amino acids. CDR1 SGHTA and CDR2 FQGNSA come from the germline V gene. CDR3 protein: CASSRGTDEKLFF. In DNA, the CDR3 is TGTGCCAGCAGCCGAGGAACTGATGAAAAACTGTTTTTT.

The V gene is TRBV11-2, the J gene TRBJ2-1; D unresolved. The germline V gene encodes CDR1 SGHAT and CDR2 FQNNGV. V shed 6 bases and J shed 4 bases, with 4 bases lying between them. The CDR3 runs to 11 residues. The CDR3 sequence: CASSGYNEQFF. DNA for the CDR3: TGTGCCAGCAGTGGGTACAATGAGCAGTTCTTC.

By sample share, this clonotype is medium-sized. The V call is TRBV23-1, the J call TRBJ2-7; D ambiguous. TRBV23-1 is given ORF status, its function remaining uncertain. The CDR3 consists of 14 residues. V dropped 3 bases and J dropped 2 bases, with 11 bases sitting between them. The CDR3 DNA follows: TGCGCCAGCAGTCAGGGTACTCGAGCCTACGAGCAGTACGTC. This codes for CASSQGTRAYEQYV.

This clonotype is termed medium-sized (0.01 to 0.1%). The rearrangement links TRBV18 to TRBJ2-5, with TRBD2 as a possible D gene (5 bases). CDR1 KGHSH and CDR2 LQKENI come from the germline V gene. The ends were cut back, 3 bases at V and 4 bases at J, with 9 bases in the middle. The CDR3 is 13 amino acids. CDR3 coding DNA: TGTGCCAGCTCACCGGACTTGAGAGAGACCCAGTACTTC. Encoded protein: CASSPDLRETQYF.

This clonotype is medium-sized. V is TRBV10-3 and J is TRBJ2-7; tentative D call: TRBD1 (5 bases). V was pared by 3 bases and J by 0 bases, with 9 bases between. The CDR3 is 14 amino acids. CDR1 and CDR2 (germline): ENHRY, SYGVKD. The CDR3 DNA reads TGTGCCATCAGTGACGGGCAGGGCTCCTACGAGCAGTACTTC. Amino acids: CAISDGQGSYEQYF.

The CDR3 DNA sequence: TGCAGCGTGCGAAGACAGGTGGAAGAGACCCAGTACTTC. Translating it yields CSVRRQVEETQYF. The chain recombines TRBV29-1 with TRBJ2-5; tentative D call: TRBD1 (6 bases). The CDR3 extends over 13 amino acids. CDR1 and CDR2 from the germline V gene are SQVTM and ANQGSEA. V was trimmed by 6 bases and J by 3 bases, leaving 14 bases between them.

This clonotype is categorized as medium-sized. V usage is TRBV19 and J usage is TRBJ1-5; D remains ambiguous. Trimming cost V 4 bases and J 7 bases, with 20 bases left between them. Germline V lookup: CDR1 LNHDA, CDR2 SQIVND (reference sequence). The CDR3 sequence is 16 residues long. CDR3 amino acids: CASSKMPDSQGQPQHF. Written as DNA, the CDR3 is TGTGCCAGTAGTAAGATGCCGGACTCCCAAGGGCAGCCCCAGCATTTT.

This clonotype is medium-sized in the sample. The chain has TRBV20-1 and TRBJ2-2; 8 nucleotides align to TRBD1. Germline V gene sequence: CDR1 DFQATT, CDR2 SNEGSKA (reference sequence). Germline trimming cut 7 bases from V and 3 bases from J; bases unmatched to any gene: 4. The CDR3 sequence is 13 residues long. CDR3 in amino acids: CSVDRGDTGELFF. In DNA, the CDR3 is TGCAGTGTAGACAGGGGAGACACCGGGGAGCTGTTTTTT.

Relative to its sample, this clonotype is large. The genes are TRBV20-1 and TRBJ1-6, with 7 bases aligning to TRBD1. The germline V gene has CDR1 DFQATT and CDR2 SNEGSKA (reference sequence). V was pared by 0 bases and J by 10 bases, with 12 bases of the junction left unmatched. The CDR3 contains 16 residues. The CDR3 coding sequence is TGCAGTGCTAGAGATCACGTCGGGCAGGGGGGGTCACCCCTCCACTTT. Translated: CSARDHVGQGGSPLHF.

By frequency in the sample, this clonotype is medium-sized. The chain couples TRBV11-2 to TRBJ1-1; 7 nucleotides match TRBD1. Germline loops: CDR1 SGHAT, CDR2 FQNNGV. This CDR3 spans 12 amino acids. The junction had 5 bases not matched to a gene; V was cut back by 2 bases and J by 11 bases. The CDR3 loop reads CASSLTGALAFF. In DNA, the CDR3 is TGTGCCAGCAGCTTAACAGGGGCCCTCGCTTTCTTT.

This clonotype was observed many times. For the CDR3, the DNA is TGTGCCAGCACCCCGCTCACTGAAGCTTTCTTT. Its protein is CASTPLTEAFF. V usage is TRBV6-5 and J usage is TRBJ1-1, with D unresolved. The CDR3 covers 11 residues. V was clipped by 7 bases and J by 4 bases, with 7 bases between them. Germline lookup yields CDR1 MNHEY and CDR2 SVGAGI.

In this sample, this clonotype turned up a few times. The V and J genes are TRBV20-1 and TRBJ1-6, with D perhaps matching TRBD1 (6 bases). Trimming shortened V by 3 bases and J by 1 base, and 13 bases separated the two germline ends. CDR3 length: 16 residues. Germline-derived CDR1 and CDR2 are DFQATT and SNEGSKA (reference sequence). The CDR3 region is CSASPTGPSYNSPLHF. CDR3 sequence (DNA): TGCAGTGCTAGTCCCACAGGGCCATCCTATAATTCACCCCTCCACTTT.

This chain links TRBV5-6 with TRBJ1-4; D is unclear. Germline lookup yields CDR1 SGHDT and CDR2 YYEEEE. V was clipped by 2 bases and J by 7 bases, with 6 bases between them. The CDR3 totals 12 residues. The CDR3, as DNA: TGTGCCAGCAGCTTTATGTCTGAAAAACTGTTTTTT. It is translated as CASSFMSEKLFF. The variable domain in full, with the rest retrieved from reference TRBV5-6 and TRBJ1-4, is DAGVTQSPTHLIKTRGQQVTLRCSPKSGHDTVSWYQQALGQGPQFIFQYYEEEERQRGNFPDRFSGHQFPNYSSELNVNALLLGDSALYLCASSFMSEKLFFGSGTQLSVL.